The present T cell receptor (beta chain) was sequenced within a study of blood T cell repertoires in COVID-19. Original processing methods: Estimation of nucleated cell counts relied on the amplification of reference gene primers. Method: immunoSEQ multiplex PCR; TCRdb's copy keeps in-frame clones and lacks some. The V and J calls and clone size come from that table; D and trimming were worked out from the DNA. Among roughly 360,000 clones listed, more than 70% were seen once. Assignment of participants to cohorts was predicated upon participant-reported clinical history. Symptom resolution, clearance, or two negative PCRs marked donors in Cohort 3 as recovered. CDR3 length: 15 amino acids. The V and J ends lost 3 bases and 6 bases respectively, with 15 bases between them. Germline lookup yields CDR1 MNHEY and CDR2 SMNVEV (reference sequence).

This sequence was found in a man aged 25-45 years who had recovered from COVID-19. The chain uses TRBV27 and TRBJ2-1, with a possible D match to TRBD1 (5 bases). Source material: PBMCs or T cells enriched from blood (not recorded which). As DNA, the CDR3 is TGTGCCAGCAGTTTTATCACAGGACCCCTCAATGAGCAGTTCTTC. It is translated as CASSFITGPLNEQFF.